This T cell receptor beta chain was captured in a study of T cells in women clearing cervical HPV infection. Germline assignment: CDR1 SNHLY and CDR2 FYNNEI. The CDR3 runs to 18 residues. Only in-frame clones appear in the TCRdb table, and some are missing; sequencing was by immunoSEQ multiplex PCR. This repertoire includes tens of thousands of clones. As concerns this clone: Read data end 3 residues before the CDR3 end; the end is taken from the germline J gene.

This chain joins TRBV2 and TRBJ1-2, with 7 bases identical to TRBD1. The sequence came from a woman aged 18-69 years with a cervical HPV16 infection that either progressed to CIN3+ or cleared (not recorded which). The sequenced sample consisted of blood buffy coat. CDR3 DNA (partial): TGTGCCAGCAGTGAAGTGAGACCCGACAGGGTATTGTTCGATGAC. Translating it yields CASSEVRPDRVLFDD. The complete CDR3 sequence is CASSEVRPDRVLFDDYTF.